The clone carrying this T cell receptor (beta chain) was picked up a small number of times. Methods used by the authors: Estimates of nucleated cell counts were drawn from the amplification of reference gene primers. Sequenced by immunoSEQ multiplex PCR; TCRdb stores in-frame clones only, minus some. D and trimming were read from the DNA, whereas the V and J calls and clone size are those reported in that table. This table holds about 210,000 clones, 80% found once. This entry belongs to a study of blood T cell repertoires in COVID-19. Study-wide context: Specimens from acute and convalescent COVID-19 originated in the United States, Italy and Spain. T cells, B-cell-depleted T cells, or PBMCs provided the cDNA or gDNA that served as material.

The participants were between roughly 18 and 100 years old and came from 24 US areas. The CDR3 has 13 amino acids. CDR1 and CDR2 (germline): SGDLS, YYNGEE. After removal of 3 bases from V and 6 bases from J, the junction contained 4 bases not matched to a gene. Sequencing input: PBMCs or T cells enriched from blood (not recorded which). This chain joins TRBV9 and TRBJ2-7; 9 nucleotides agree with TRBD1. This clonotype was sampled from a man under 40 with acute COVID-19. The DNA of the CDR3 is TGTGCCAGCAGCGCTACGACAGGGGGCGAGCAGTACTTC. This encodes CASSATTGGEQYF. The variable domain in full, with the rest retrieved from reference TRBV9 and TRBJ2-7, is DSGVTQTPKHLITATGQRVTLRCSPRSGDLSVYWYQQSLDQGLQFLIQYYNGEERAKGNILERFSAQQFPDLHSELNLSSLELGDSALYFCASSATTGGEQYFGPGTRLTVT.